These 30 T cell receptor beta chains came from one sample sequenced in a study of yellow fever vaccine responses in identical twins. In TCRdb, the RT-PCR reads were re-called with MiXCR into one record per CDR3 protein. This table holds around 9,600 distinct CDR3 sequences, roughly 88% found once. This sample comprised T cells from blood (PBMCs), unsorted or a sorted subset (not recorded which), obtained before or after yellow fever vaccination (not recorded which). These receptor sequences come from a woman aged 18 to 35 who received the yellow fever vaccine.

The V gene is TRBV6-2 or TRBV6-3, the J gene TRBJ2-3; D remains ambiguous. Deletions cut 2 bases from V and 2 bases from J, with 20 bases between. The CDR3 runs to 18 residues. Germline V CDR1 and CDR2: MNHEY, SVGEGT. DNA of the CDR3: TGTGCCAGCAGTTACGTACTCCTGGGGAATACCACCACAGATACGCAGTATTTT. Translation gives CASSYVLLGNTTTDTQYF.

This chain uses TRBV6-1 with TRBJ1-5, with 10 positions matching TRBD1. The germline CDR1 and CDR2 sequences are MNHNS and SASEGT. The CDR3 is 14 residues long. V was pared by 7 bases and J by 9 bases, with 9 bases of the junction left unmatched. In DNA form, the CDR3 reads TGTGCCAGCAAGGTGGGACAGGGGAGTGTGCCCCAGCATTTT. It codes for CASKVGQGSVPQHF.

This chain's CDR3 is CASSLAEGAQQFF. The CDR3 DNA is TGTGCCAGCAGCTTAGCCGAGGGGGCGCAGCAGTTCTTC. J is TRBJ2-1 and V is TRBV7-6; 7 nucleotides align to TRBD1. CDR1 SGHVS and CDR2 FNYEAQ come from the germline V gene. The trim removed 0 bases at V and 11 bases at J, leaving 4 bases unmatched. The CDR3 sequence is 13 residues long.

This sequence joins TRBV11-1 and TRBJ2-2; D ambiguous. This CDR3 comprises 14 residues. The ends were cut back, 1 base at V and 4 bases at J, with 7 bases in the middle. The V gene's germline CDR1 is SGHAT and CDR2 FQDESV (reference sequence). The CDR3 DNA follows: TGTGCCAGCAGCTTAGGGGTCTCCACCGGGGAGCTGTTTTTT. Amino acids: CASSLGVSTGELFF. The full variable domain, rest sourced from reference TRBV11-1 and TRBJ2-2, is EAEVAQSPRYKITEKSQAVAFWCDPISGHATLYWYRQILGQGPELLVQFQDESVVDDSQLPKDRFSAERLKGVDSTLKIQPAELGDSAMYLCASSLGVSTGELFFGEGSRLTVL.

The chain uses TRBV18 and TRBJ2-7, with D possibly TRBD2 on 5 matching bases. The CDR3 sequence is 13 residues long. Trimming took off 2 bases at V and 1 base at J, with 6 bases between the two ends. Germline V gene data show CDR1 as KGHSH and CDR2 as LQKENI. The CDR3: CASSPSGSYEQYF. Written as DNA, the CDR3 is TGTGCCAGCTCACCAAGCGGTTCCTACGAGCAGTACTTC.

The chain combines TRBV2 with TRBJ1-1, with a possible D match to TRBD1 (5 bases). Looked up from germline, CDR1 is SNHLY and CDR2 is FYNNEI. This CDR3 region has 14 residues. V was cut by 6 bases and J by 1 base, with 12 bases left in between. CDR3 nucleotides: TGTGCCAGCAGGGGCGAGACAGAGAACACTGAAGCTTTCTTT. Translation: CASRGETENTEAFF.

This clonotype turned up a few times. J is TRBJ2-7 and V is TRBV20-1; 7 nucleotides align to TRBD2. Germline values: CDR1 DFQATT, CDR2 SNEGSKA (reference sequence). The length of the CDR3 is 13 residues. The V segment lost 1 base and the J segment 2 bases; nucleotides outside the gene matches: 2. CDR3: CSARATSPYEQYF. The CDR3 DNA sequence: TGCAGTGCTAGAGCGACTAGCCCCTACGAGCAGTACTTC.

The chain joins TRBV18 to TRBJ2-6; D remains ambiguous. The CDR3 sequence is 15 residues long. Germline V gene data show CDR1 as KGHSH and CDR2 as LQKENI. The germline V and J ends were trimmed by 0 bases and 0 bases, with 3 bases remaining between them. CDR3 bases: TGTGCCAGCTCACCACCAGCCTCTGGGGCCAACGTCCTGACTTTC. This sequence encodes CASSPPASGANVLTF. The full variable domain, completed using reference TRBV18 and TRBJ2-6, is NAGVMQNPRHLVRRRGQEARLRCSPMKGHSHVYWYRQLPEEGLKFMVYLQKENIIDESGMPKERFSAEFPKEGPSILRIQQVVRGDSAAYFCASSPPASGANVLTFGAGSRLTVL.

This chain uses TRBV2 with TRBJ2-1; D is perhaps TRBD1 (6 bases). V gave up 3 bases and J gave up 7 bases, with 13 bases separating them. This CDR3 spans 14 amino acids. Germline values: CDR1 SNHLY, CDR2 FYNNEI. The CDR3 DNA sequence: TGTGCCAGCAGTGAGGTGGGGGCCCCAAATGAGCAGTTCTTC. Its protein is CASSEVGAPNEQFF.

The V gene is TRBV12-3 or TRBV12-4, the J gene TRBJ2-3; D is unclear. The CDR3 sequence is 13 residues long. Trimming shortened V by 3 bases and J by 8 bases, and 12 bases separated the two germline ends. The CDR3 reads CASSFDSSGTQYF. The CDR3, as DNA: TGTGCCAGCAGTTTCGACTCTTCAGGTACGCAGTATTTT.

The V gene is TRBV29-1, the J gene TRBJ2-1, with 11 bases fitting TRBD2. CDR1 is SQVTM and CDR2 is ANQGSEA in the germline V gene. The length of the CDR3 is 16 residues. V shed 5 bases and J 0 bases; nucleotides not matched to a gene: 6. The CDR3 spells CSVSGLAASSYNEQFF. The CDR3 DNA sequence: TGCAGCGTTTCGGGACTAGCGGCAAGCTCCTACAATGAGCAGTTCTTC.

V and J are TRBV11-1 and TRBJ2-1; 11 bases map to TRBD2. V trimming: 2 bases; J trimming: 6 bases; junction bases outside the gene matches: 6. The germline V gene encodes CDR1 SGHAT and CDR2 FQDESV (reference sequence). This CDR3 spans 16 amino acids. DNA for the CDR3: TGTGCCAGCAGCTTAAGTAGCGGGGGGGCCCCCAATGAGCAGTTCTTC. This gives the protein CASSLSSGGAPNEQFF.

V usage is TRBV7-2 and J usage is TRBJ2-3; a possible D gene is TRBD2 (6 bases). The germline gives CDR1 SGHTA, CDR2 FQGNSA. V lost 4 bases to trimming and J lost 3 bases, with 20 bases between them. This CDR3 is built from 17 residues. The CDR3 loop reads CASSSEPGLPITDTQYF. The CDR3, as DNA: TGTGCCAGCAGCTCCGAGCCGGGACTCCCGATTACAGATACGCAGTATTTT. Complete variable domain (other parts from reference TRBV7-2 and TRBJ2-3): GAGVSQSPSNKVTEKGKDVELRCDPISGHTALYWYRQSLGQGLEFLIYFQGNSAPDKSGLPSDRFSAERTGGSVSTLTIQRTQQEDSAVYLCASSSEPGLPITDTQYFGPGTRLTVL.

The chain couples TRBV11-1 to TRBJ2-7; TRBD1 agrees at 7 bases. This CDR3 has 16 residues. Germline CDR1 is SGHAT and CDR2 is FQDESV (reference sequence). V lost 4 bases to trimming and J lost 0 bases; unmatched junction nucleotides: 9. Here the CDR3 reads CASSSGQDFSSYEQYV. CDR3 coding DNA: TGTGCCAGCAGCTCCGGACAGGATTTTAGCTCCTACGAGCAGTACGTC.

This chain links TRBV6-6 with TRBJ2-3; D remains unclear. V lost 4 bases to trimming and J lost 0 bases, with 11 bases between them. The length of the CDR3 is 15 residues. Germline CDR1 and CDR2: MNHNY and SVGAGI (reference sequence). The CDR3 region is CASSFNGFSTDTQYF. The CDR3 nucleotides are TGTGCCAGCAGTTTTAACGGGTTTAGCACAGATACGCAGTATTTT.

The genes are TRBV12-3 or TRBV12-4 and TRBJ2-1; TRBD2 aligns across 10 bases. The CDR3 runs 15 residues. V was pared by 5 bases and J by 2 bases, with 3 bases of the junction left unmatched. The CDR3 DNA sequence: TGTGCCAGCAGTCCGAGCGGGGGGGCCTACAATGAGCAGTTCTTC. Residues: CASSPSGGAYNEQFF.

The V gene is TRBV24-1, the J gene TRBJ2-1; the match to TRBD2 covers 10 bases. The CDR3 is made up of 16 amino acids. CDR1 is KGHDR and CDR2 is SFDVKD in the germline V gene. V was clipped by 4 bases and J by 2 bases; unmatched bases: 4. The CDR3 DNA reads as TGTGCCACCAGTGAACCAGCGGGGGGGCCCTACAATGAGCAGTTCTTC. Amino acids: CATSEPAGGPYNEQFF.

The CDR3 nucleotides read TGTGCCAGCTCACCTCCGAGACAGGGGGTGAAGACCCAGTACTTC. Protein: CASSPPRQGVKTQYF. The chain recombines TRBV18 with TRBJ2-5; 9 bases agree with TRBD1. V lost 3 bases to trimming and J lost 6 bases; unmatched junction nucleotides: 8. The CDR3 sequence is 15 residues long. Germline CDR1 reads KGHSH; CDR2 reads LQKENI.

The J gene is TRBJ2-1, the V gene TRBV5-1; TRBD2 agrees at 7 bases. This CDR3 contains 15 residues. V shed 0 bases, J shed 2 bases, and the junction held 2 bases outside the gene matches. Germline lookup yields CDR1 SGHRS and CDR2 YFSETQ. The CDR3 sequence: CASSLELAAYNEQFF. CDR3 bases: TGCGCCAGCAGCTTGGAGCTAGCGGCCTACAATGAGCAGTTCTTC.

The chain uses TRBV2 and TRBJ2-7, with TRBD1 as a possible D gene (5 bases). CDR1 is SNHLY, CDR2 FYNNEI, per germline. V gave up 0 bases and J gave up 3 bases, with 12 bases separating them. This CDR3 is 15 amino acids long. The CDR3 spells CASSEAQGIYYEQYF. The CDR3 DNA is TGTGCCAGCAGTGAAGCGCAGGGTATCTACTACGAGCAGTACTTC.

This sequence joins TRBV18 and TRBJ2-7; D possibly corresponds to TRBD2 (5 bases). The CDR3 extends over 13 amino acids. Germline CDR1 is KGHSH and CDR2 is LQKENI. The V and J ends lost 2 bases and 3 bases respectively, with 8 bases between them. CDR3 sequence reads: CASSPFEGYEQYF. The CDR3 DNA sequence: TGTGCCAGCTCACCATTCGAGGGCTACGAGCAGTACTTC.

The V call is TRBV28, the J call TRBJ2-7; 9 bases are a match to TRBD1. The CDR3 runs to 16 residues. The trim removed 6 bases at V and 2 bases at J, leaving 11 bases unmatched. Germline V lookup: CDR1 MDHEN, CDR2 SYDVKM. DNA for the CDR3: TGTGCCAGCAGCGACCACGGGACAGGGATCGCCTACGAGCAGTACTTC. Its translation: CASSDHGTGIAYEQYF.

The V call is TRBV19, the J call TRBJ2-2; D gene ambiguous. The CDR3 covers 11 residues. Trimming pared 8 bases from V and 6 bases from J, leaving 7 bases between. The germline CDR1 and CDR2 sequences are LNHDA and SQIVND (reference sequence). CDR3 nucleotide sequence: TGTGCCAGTCGGAAGTCCGGGGAGCTGTTTTTT. As protein: CASRKSGELFF.

The chain links TRBV20-1 to TRBJ1-1; the D gene is possibly TRBD1 (6 bases). This CDR3 spans 12 amino acids. From germline, CDR1 is DFQATT and CDR2 SNEGSKA (reference sequence). Trimming shortened V by 4 bases and J by 2 bases, and 8 bases separated the two germline ends. The CDR3 DNA sequence: TGCAGTGCTATACAGGGCAACACTGAAGCTTTCTTT. This sequence encodes CSAIQGNTEAFF.

The chain joins TRBV5-1 to TRBJ2-3; 8 bases match TRBD1. CDR1 and CDR2 from the germline V gene are SGHRS and YFSETQ. The trim removed 2 bases at V and 6 bases at J, leaving 8 bases unmatched. CDR3 length: 15 amino acids. This CDR3 reads CASSFAGTGADTQYF. The CDR3 coding sequence is TGCGCCAGCAGCTTTGCCGGGACAGGCGCGGATACGCAGTATTTT.

This chain connects TRBV7-2 to TRBJ2-1; possibly TRBD1 for D (6 bases). The V and J ends lost 5 bases and 5 bases respectively, with 16 bases between them. CDR1 and CDR2 from the germline V gene are SGHTA and FQGNSA. There are 15 residues in the CDR3. As DNA, the CDR3 is TGTGCCAGCAGCGCGTACGGGACACCGAACAATGAGCAGTTCTTC. Translating it yields CASSAYGTPNNEQFF.

The CDR3 loop is CASRRLAGKQETQYF. The CDR3 coding sequence is TGTGCCAGCCGGAGACTAGCGGGGAAACAAGAGACCCAGTACTTC. The chain links TRBV27 to TRBJ2-5; 11 bases fit TRBD2. V was pared by 8 bases and J by 2 bases, with 7 bases of the junction left unmatched. Germline loops: CDR1 MNHEY, CDR2 SMNVEV (reference sequence). This CDR3 has 15 residues.

Here the CDR3 DNA reads TGCGCCAGCAGCTTACACTTTGACGGAGCTAGCACAGATACGCAGTATTTT. Encoded protein: CASSLHFDGASTDTQYF. The V gene is TRBV5-1, the J gene TRBJ2-3; D remains unclear. Per germline, CDR1 SGHRS and CDR2 YFSETQ. Trimming shortened V by 2 bases and J by 0 bases, and 16 bases separated the two germline ends. The CDR3 has 17 amino acids. The variable domain in full, with the rest retrieved from reference TRBV5-1 and TRBJ2-3, is KAGVTQTPRYLIKTRGQQVTLSCSPISGHRSVSWYQQTPGQGLQFLFEYFSETQRNKGNFPGRFSGRQFSNSRSEMNVSTLELGDSALYLCASSLHFDGASTDTQYFGPGTRLTVL.

The CDR3 nucleotides read TGTGCCAGCAGCTCCCGGCCCTACGAGCAGTACTTC. Amino acid sequence: CASSSRPYEQYF. The gene calls are TRBV7-9 and TRBJ2-7, with unresolved D. The CDR3 length is 12 residues. The V gene lost 4 bases and the J gene lost 2 bases, with 6 bases spanning the gap. Germline-derived CDR1 and CDR2 are SEHNR and FQNEAQ (reference sequence).

The chain links TRBV20-1 to TRBJ2-1, with D possibly called TRBD1 or TRBD2 (7 bases each). Germline CDR1 DFQATT, CDR2 SNEGSKA (reference sequence). CDR3 length equals 14 residues. V shed 5 bases and J shed 6 bases, with 17 bases lying between them. The CDR3 loop is CSAPRQGGGNEQFF. As DNA, the CDR3 is TGCAGTGCTCCTCGCCAGGGGGGGGGCAATGAGCAGTTCTTC.